The 15 T cell receptor beta chains below all came from one sample that was sequenced in a study of shared clonotypes between healthy human individuals. The method was immunoSEQ multiplex PCR; TCRdb's version includes in-frame clones alone and lacks a portion of them. The sample contains millions of clones, more than 90% of which appear only once. The sequencing input was naive CD4+ T cells sorted from blood. Documented subset: CD45RA+ positively selected. Receptor source: a man younger than 30 in good health.

Regarding this clone: The same CDR3 is also encoded by other DNA sequences in this sample. V usage is TRBV6-5 and J usage is TRBJ2-5; D may be TRBD2 (5 bases). The V and J ends lost 2 bases and 4 bases respectively, with 5 bases between them. Per the germline V gene, CDR1 is MNHEY and CDR2 is SVGAGI. The CDR3 runs 12 residues. The CDR3 nucleotides read TGTGCCAGCAGTTACGCGGGAGAGACCCAGTACTTC. Its protein is CASSYAGETQYF.

The chain uses TRBV5-6 and TRBJ1-4; D remains ambiguous. Germline V gene data show CDR1 as SGHDT and CDR2 as YYEEEE. V lost 2 bases and J lost 4, with 9 bases in between. This CDR3 is built from 14 residues. The DNA of the CDR3 is TGTGCCAGCAGCTTCGGACGGCGTAATGAAAAACTGTTTTTT. Its translation is CASSFGRRNEKLFF.

The chain carries TRBV18 and TRBJ1-6; D not certain. This CDR3 spans 13 amino acids. Trimming pared 6 bases from V and 10 bases from J, leaving 13 bases between. CDR1 is KGHSH, CDR2 LQKENI, per germline. This chain's CDR3 is CASSQVEESPLHF. CDR3 coding DNA: TGTGCCAGCTCCCAAGTGGAGGAATCACCCCTCCACTTT. The full variable domain, its missing parts supplied by reference TRBV18 and TRBJ1-6, is NAGVMQNPRHLVRRRGQEARLRCSPMKGHSHVYWYRQLPEEGLKFMVYLQKENIIDESGMPKERFSAEFPKEGPSILRIQQVVRGDSAAYFCASSQVEESPLHFGNGTRLTVT.

CDR3: CTSSQVGLAGTDTQYF. The CDR3 DNA reads TGCACCAGCAGCCAAGTGGGACTAGCGGGCACAGATACGCAGTATTTT. The V and J genes are TRBV1 and TRBJ2-3; the table calls TRBD2, which could not be checked here. TRBV1 constitutes a pseudogene. The CDR3 is made up of 16 amino acids.

The CDR3 sequence is CASSQIEVGTQYF. Here the CDR3 DNA reads TGTGCCAGCAGCCAAATCGAAGTGGGGACCCAGTACTTC. The chain employs TRBV14 and TRBJ2-5; no definite D call. Germline V gene lookup returns CDR1 SGHDN and CDR2 FVKESK. V was cut by 2 bases and J by 7 bases, with 11 bases left in between. The CDR3 runs 13 residues.

J is TRBJ1-1 and V is TRBV7-2; TRBD1 might be the D (5 bases). CDR1 SGHTA and CDR2 FQGNSA come from the germline V gene. This CDR3 is built from 14 residues. With 1 base removed from V and 6 bases from J, the gap between germline ends came to 12 bases. The CDR3, as DNA: TGTGCCAGCAGCTTAGGGGCAGGGAGCGCTGAAGCTTTCTTT. It codes for CASSLGAGSAEAFF.

This clone has a single count. The chain recombines TRBV6-5 with TRBJ2-7; perhaps TRBD2 as D (6 bases). The V end was cut by 4 bases, the J end by 3 bases, with 10 bases between. Per germline, CDR1 MNHEY and CDR2 SVGAGI. This CDR3 is 13 amino acids long. For the CDR3, the DNA is TGTGCCAGCAGTTTAGACGGGAGCTACGAGCAGTACTTC. Amino acids: CASSLDGSYEQYF.

The chain carries TRBV5-1 and TRBJ2-7; 8 bases match TRBD1. The CDR3 is made up of 14 amino acids. V was clipped by 4 bases and J by 0 bases; unmatched bases: 3. From germline, CDR1 is SGHRS and CDR2 YFSETQ. CDR3 nucleotide sequence: TGCGCCAGCAGCGAAACAGGGGGCTCCTACGAGCAGTACTTC. It specifies CASSETGGSYEQYF.

The rearrangement links TRBV5-1 to TRBJ2-5; a possible D gene is TRBD1 (5 bases). Trimming took 0 bases from V and 5 from J, leaving 8 bases between them. Germline V gene lookup returns CDR1 SGHRS and CDR2 YFSETQ. CDR3 length: 13 amino acids. The CDR3 loop is CASSLGPGETQYF. The CDR3 nucleotides read TGCGCCAGCAGCTTGGGACCAGGGGAGACCCAGTACTTC.

Points on this clone: Other DNA sequences of this sample code for an identical CDR3. The rearrangement joins TRBV30 to TRBJ1-6; a possible D gene is TRBD1 (5 bases). Trimming removed 4 bases at V and 6 bases at J, with 10 bases between. The CDR3 has 13 residues. CDR1 is GTSNPN, CDR2 SVGIG, per germline (reference sequence). In DNA form, the CDR3 reads TGTGCCTGGAAGGGCAGGGCTAATTCACCCCTCCACTTT. It codes for CAWKGRANSPLHF.

The chain has TRBV7-9 and TRBJ2-5; TRBD1 is a possible D gene (5 bases). Germline loops: CDR1 SEHNR, CDR2 FQNEAQ (reference sequence). The CDR3 consists of 13 residues. V lost 2 bases and J 3 bases, leaving 7 bases between the germline ends. The CDR3 spells CASSLFREETQYF. CDR3 DNA: TGTGCCAGCAGCTTATTCAGGGAAGAGACCCAGTACTTC.

V usage is TRBV5-1 and J usage is TRBJ1-4; TRBD1 aligns across 7 bases. The germline CDR1 and CDR2 sequences are SGHRS and YFSETQ. Unmatched junction bases numbered 8, after V lost 4 bases and J lost 5 bases. This CDR3 is 15 amino acids long. The CDR3 spells CASSVSGTENEKLFF. In nucleotides, the CDR3 is TGCGCCAGCAGCGTATCCGGGACAGAAAATGAAAAACTGTTTTTT.

V and J are TRBV27 and TRBJ2-7, with TRBD2 matching 13 bases. V shed 5 bases, J shed 2 bases, and the junction held 6 bases outside the gene matches. This CDR3 comprises 16 residues. The V gene's germline CDR1 is MNHEY and CDR2 SMNVEV (reference sequence). The CDR3 is CASSLRLAGGTYEQYF. DNA of the CDR3: TGTGCCAGCAGTCTAAGACTAGCGGGGGGTACCTACGAGCAGTACTTC.

The rearrangement uses TRBV4-3 and TRBJ1-6; a possible D gene is TRBD1 (6 bases). CDR3 length: 16 residues. Germline loops: CDR1 LGHNA, CDR2 YSLEER. V lost 3 bases and J lost 4, with 13 bases in between. The CDR3 nucleotides read TGCGCCAGCAGCCAGGGTGGACAGACTTATAATTCACCCCTCCACTTT. This translates into CASSQGGQTYNSPLHF.

This clone appeared once. Germline is not matched at one junction end, which may reflect a read error. The CDR3 coding sequence is TGTGCTAGCAGCTTAGAGGCAGTTAAGGCGAACACCGGGGAGCTGTTTTTT. Amino acids: CASSLEAVKANTGELFF. V gene TRBV7-7 combines with J gene TRBJ2-2; D is ambiguous. The CDR3 totals 17 residues. Germline CDR1 reads SSHAT; CDR2 reads FNYEAQ (reference sequence).